The 9 T cell receptor beta chains below were found in one sample sequenced in a study of blood T cell repertoires in COVID-19. Clones were sequenced by immunoSEQ multiplex PCR, and TCRdb holds only the in-frame ones, with some missing. In the table there are 20,000 to 25,000 clones, roughly nine tenths of which are singletons. Sequencing was performed on peripheral blood. These receptors were taken from a woman aged 70 to 79 with active COVID-19.

The rearrangement links TRBV11-2 to TRBJ2-3; no clear D gene. This CDR3 region has 13 residues. V shed 3 bases and J shed 2 bases, with 6 bases lying between them. Germline assignment: CDR1 SGHAT and CDR2 FQNNGV. CDR3 coding DNA: TGTGCCAGCAGCTTCCCTATCACAGATACGCAGTATTTT. As protein: CASSFPITDTQYF.

The gene calls are TRBV6-6 and TRBJ1-2; D is perhaps TRBD1 (5 bases). This CDR3 has 15 amino acids. Trimming took off 5 bases at V and 4 bases at J, with 17 bases between the two ends. Germline CDR1 is MNHNY and CDR2 is SVGAGI (reference sequence). The CDR3 is CASSQPTPGFYGYTF. Here the CDR3 DNA reads TGTGCCAGCAGTCAACCCACCCCAGGGTTCTATGGCTACACCTTC.

This chain links TRBV19 with TRBJ2-2; TRBD1 agrees at 9 bases. Germline values: CDR1 LNHDA, CDR2 SQIVND (reference sequence). The CDR3 is 15 amino acids. The V and J ends lost 7 bases and 5 bases, in that order; junction bases with no gene match: 8. CDR3 residues: CASTQGTGKTGELFF. The CDR3 nucleotides read TGTGCCAGTACTCAGGGGACAGGGAAGACCGGGGAGCTGTTTTTT.

The J gene is TRBJ2-6, the V gene TRBV19, with 9 bases matching TRBD1. In germline, CDR1 is LNHDA, CDR2 SQIVND (reference sequence). V was clipped by 1 base and J by 2 bases; unmatched bases: 9. The CDR3 length is 19 residues. In DNA, the CDR3 is TGTGCCAGTAGTATAGCCCCGGGACAGGGATCTCCTGGGGCCAACGTCCTGACTTTC. Its protein product is CASSIAPGQGSPGANVLTF. Using reference TRBV19 and TRBJ2-6 for the parts outside the CDR3, the full variable domain is DGGITQSPKYLFRKEGQNVTLSCEQNLNHDAMYWYRQDPGQGLRLIYYSQIVNDFQKGDIAEGYSVSREKKESFPLTVTSAQKNPTAFYLCASSIAPGQGSPGANVLTFGAGSRLTVL.

This sequence joins TRBV6-2 or TRBV6-3 and TRBJ2-3; 10 nucleotides align to TRBD2. Losses at the gene ends were 5 bases for V and 0 bases for J; bases not matched to a gene: 8. The CDR3 contains 17 residues. Germline lookup yields CDR1 MNHEY and CDR2 SVGEGT. This CDR3 is CASSRPKGLASTDTQYF. The CDR3, as DNA: TGTGCCAGCAGTCGCCCAAAGGGACTAGCGAGCACAGATACGCAGTATTTT.

CDR3 in amino acids: CASSLGRDRGAYEQYF. In DNA form, the CDR3 reads TGTGCCAGCAGCTTAGGCCGGGACAGGGGAGCCTACGAGCAGTACTTC. The chain is built from TRBV7-6 and TRBJ2-7, with 10 bases lining up with TRBD1. This CDR3 spans 16 amino acids. Trimming took 1 base from V and 2 from J; bases not matched to a gene: 5. CDR1 is SGHVS, CDR2 FNYEAQ, per germline.

The CDR3 region has the DNA TGCGCCAGCACCCCAGGGTCAGGGAGGAGGCAGTATTTT. This encodes CASTPGSGRRQYF. The V and J genes are TRBV23-1 and TRBJ2-3, with TRBD2 as a possible D gene (6 bases). TRBV23-1 is classed as an ORF, of uncertain function. V dropped 7 bases and J dropped 11 bases, with 19 bases sitting between them. The CDR3 runs 13 residues.

The chain links TRBV12-3 or TRBV12-4 to TRBJ1-1, with D possibly matching TRBD1 (5 bases). The CDR3 is 13 residues long. Trimming cost V 5 bases and J 4 bases, with 11 bases left between them. The DNA for the CDR3 is TGTGCCAGCAGTCATAACCAGGGCACTGAAGCTTTCTTT. It yields the protein CASSHNQGTEAFF.

This rearrangement joins TRBV6-5 to TRBJ2-7; tentatively, D is TRBD1 (6 bases). The V gene's germline CDR1 is MNHEY and CDR2 SVGAGI. The CDR3 has 14 residues. Trimming pared 5 bases from V and 2 bases from J, leaving 13 bases between. CDR3 region: CASSLDRFPYEQYF. CDR3 in DNA: TGTGCCAGCAGTCTCGACAGGTTCCCCTACGAGCAGTACTTC.